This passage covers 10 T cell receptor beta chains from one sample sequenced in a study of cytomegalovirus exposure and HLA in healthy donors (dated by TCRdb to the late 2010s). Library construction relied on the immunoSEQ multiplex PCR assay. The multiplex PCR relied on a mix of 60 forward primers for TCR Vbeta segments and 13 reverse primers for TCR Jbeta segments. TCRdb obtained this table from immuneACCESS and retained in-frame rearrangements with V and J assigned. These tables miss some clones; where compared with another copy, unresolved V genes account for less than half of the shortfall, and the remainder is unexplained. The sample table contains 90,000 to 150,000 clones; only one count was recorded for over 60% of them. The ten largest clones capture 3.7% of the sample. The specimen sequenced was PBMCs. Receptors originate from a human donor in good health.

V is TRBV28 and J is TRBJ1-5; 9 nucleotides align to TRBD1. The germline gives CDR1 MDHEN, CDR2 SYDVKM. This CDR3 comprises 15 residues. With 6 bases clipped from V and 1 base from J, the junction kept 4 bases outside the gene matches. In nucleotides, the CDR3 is TGTGCCAGCAGAATACAGGGGGCGAGCAATCAGCCCCAGCATTTT. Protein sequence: CASRIQGASNQPQHF.

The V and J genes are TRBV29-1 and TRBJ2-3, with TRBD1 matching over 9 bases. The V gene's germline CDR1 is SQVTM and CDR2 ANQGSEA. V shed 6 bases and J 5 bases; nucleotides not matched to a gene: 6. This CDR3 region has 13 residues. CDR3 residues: CSVLDRGKDTQYF. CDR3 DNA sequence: TGCAGCGTCTTGGACAGGGGCAAAGATACGCAGTATTTT.

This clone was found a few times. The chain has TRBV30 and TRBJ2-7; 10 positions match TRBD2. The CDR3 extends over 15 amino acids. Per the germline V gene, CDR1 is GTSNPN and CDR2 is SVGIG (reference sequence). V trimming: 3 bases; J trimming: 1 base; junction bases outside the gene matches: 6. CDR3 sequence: CAWRNSGRHSYEQYF. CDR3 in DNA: TGTGCCTGGAGAAATAGCGGGAGGCATTCCTACGAGCAGTACTTC.

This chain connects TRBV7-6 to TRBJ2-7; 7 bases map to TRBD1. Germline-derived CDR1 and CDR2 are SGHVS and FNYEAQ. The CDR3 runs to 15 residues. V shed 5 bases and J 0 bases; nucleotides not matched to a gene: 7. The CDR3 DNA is TGTGCCAGCAGCGGCAGGACAGGACTCTCCTACGAGCAGTACTTC. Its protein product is CASSGRTGLSYEQYF.

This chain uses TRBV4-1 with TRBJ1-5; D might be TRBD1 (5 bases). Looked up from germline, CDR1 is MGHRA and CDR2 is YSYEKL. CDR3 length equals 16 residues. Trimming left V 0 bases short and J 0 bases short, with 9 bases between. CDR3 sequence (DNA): TGCGCCAGCAGCCAAGAATACCAGGGTAGCAATCAGCCCCAGCATTTT. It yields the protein CASSQEYQGSNQPQHF.

The CDR3: CASSFPTGGSYNEQFF. CDR3 nucleotides: TGTGCCAGCAGTTTCCCGACAGGGGGCTCCTACAATGAGCAGTTCTTC. This chain uses TRBV6-7 with TRBJ2-1; TRBD1 matches 9 bases. TRBV6-7 carries the ORF label, with uncertain function. The V segment lost 4 bases and the J segment 0 bases; nucleotides outside the gene matches: 4. The CDR3 loop spans 16 amino acids.

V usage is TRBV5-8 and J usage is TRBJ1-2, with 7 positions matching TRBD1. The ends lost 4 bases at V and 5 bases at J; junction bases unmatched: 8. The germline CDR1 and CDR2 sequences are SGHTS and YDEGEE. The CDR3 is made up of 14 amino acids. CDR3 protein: CASSPREGAYGYTF. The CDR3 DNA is TGTGCCAGCAGCCCCCGGGAGGGGGCTTATGGCTACACCTTC.

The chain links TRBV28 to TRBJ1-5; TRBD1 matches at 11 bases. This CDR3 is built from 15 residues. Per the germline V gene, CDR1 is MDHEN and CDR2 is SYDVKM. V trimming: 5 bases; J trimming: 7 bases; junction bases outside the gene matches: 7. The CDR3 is CASSPDRGQGQPQHF. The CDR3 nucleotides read TGTGCCAGCAGTCCGGACAGGGGGCAGGGACAGCCCCAGCATTTT.

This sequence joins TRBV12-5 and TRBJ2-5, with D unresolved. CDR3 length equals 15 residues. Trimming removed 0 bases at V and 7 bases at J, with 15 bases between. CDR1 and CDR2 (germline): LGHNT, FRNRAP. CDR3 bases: TGTGCTAGTGGTTTGGTAGGTTCTAGTGGTGGGACCCAGTACTTC. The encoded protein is CASGLVGSSGGTQYF.

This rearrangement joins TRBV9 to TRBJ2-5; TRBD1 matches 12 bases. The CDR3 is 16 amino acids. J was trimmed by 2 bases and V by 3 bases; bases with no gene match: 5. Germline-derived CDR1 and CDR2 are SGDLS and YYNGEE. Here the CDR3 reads CASSGGTGGLQETQYF. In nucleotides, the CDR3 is TGTGCCAGCAGCGGTGGGACAGGGGGCTTGCAAGAGACCCAGTACTTC.